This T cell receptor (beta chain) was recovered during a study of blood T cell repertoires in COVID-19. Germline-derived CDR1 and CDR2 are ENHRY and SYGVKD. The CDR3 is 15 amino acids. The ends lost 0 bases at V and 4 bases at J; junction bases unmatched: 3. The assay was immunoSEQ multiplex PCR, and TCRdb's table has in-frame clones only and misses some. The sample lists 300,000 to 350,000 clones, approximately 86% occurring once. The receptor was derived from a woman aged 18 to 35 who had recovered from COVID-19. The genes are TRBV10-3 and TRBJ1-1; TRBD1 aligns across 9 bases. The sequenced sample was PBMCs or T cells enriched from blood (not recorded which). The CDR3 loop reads CAISESGQGGTEAFF. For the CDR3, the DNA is TGTGCCATCAGTGAGTCGGGACAGGGAGGCACTGAAGCTTTCTTT.